The 24 T cell receptor beta chains in this list originate from one sample, sequenced in a study of T cells after yellow fever vaccination. TCRdb redid the calling of the 5' RACE reads with MiXCR, one entry per CDR3 protein. The table lists some 240,000 distinct CDR3 sequences, roughly 3% of them singletons, with around 3.3% in the top ten. Here the sequenced sample was CD4+ T cells sorted from PBMCs, taken 10 days after the yellow fever booster vaccination. The source of these receptors is a man younger than 35 who received the YFV17D yellow fever vaccine.

This clonotype was observed many times. V is TRBV20-1 and J is TRBJ1-2; D uncertain. CDR1 and CDR2 (germline): DFQATT, SNEGSKA (reference sequence). With 4 bases removed from V and 0 bases from J, the gap between germline ends came to 12 bases. This CDR3 has 14 amino acids. The CDR3 region has the DNA TGCAGTGCTAAACCAGCGGGTTCTAACTATGGCTACACCTTC. It encodes CSAKPAGSNYGYTF.

The V and J genes are TRBV6-1 and TRBJ1-2; 9 bases map to TRBD1. Germline V gene sequence: CDR1 MNHNS, CDR2 SASEGT. The CDR3 consists of 16 residues. V was clipped by 5 bases and J by 5 bases; unmatched bases: 12. CDR3 in amino acids: CASSKLSGTGSYGYTF. The CDR3 nucleotides are TGTGCCAGCAGTAAACTTTCCGGGACAGGGTCTTATGGCTACACCTTC.

This clonotype occurred many times. The chain uses TRBV29-1 and TRBJ1-1; TRBD1 matches at 7 bases. With 6 bases clipped from V and 0 bases from J, the junction kept 7 bases outside the gene matches. CDR1 SQVTM and CDR2 ANQGSEA come from the germline V gene. This CDR3 has 14 amino acids. The CDR3 coding sequence is TGCAGCGTATACCTCGGGACAGTGAACACTGAAGCTTTCTTT. Protein product: CSVYLGTVNTEAFF.

This sequence joins TRBV4-3 and TRBJ1-2; D gene ambiguous. V was pared by 0 bases and J by 3 bases, with 8 bases between. The CDR3 is 14 residues long. CDR1 is LGHNA and CDR2 is YSLEER in the germline V gene. DNA of the CDR3: TGCGCCAGCAGCCAAGAGAACGGACACTATGGCTACACCTTC. It translates to CASSQENGHYGYTF.

The chain joins TRBV11-2 to TRBJ2-7, with unresolved D. V dropped 1 base and J dropped 5 bases, with 6 bases sitting between them. The CDR3 runs to 12 residues. CDR1 is SGHAT and CDR2 is FQNNGV in the germline V gene. The CDR3 DNA reads TGTGCCAGCAGCTTAGCCGGCCACGAGCAGTACTTC. Translated, it gives CASSLAGHEQYF.

This clonotype was counted a few times. CDR3 bases: TGCGCCAGCAGCCAAGAGCCCCAGGGGGCCGCGAACACCGGGGAGCTGTTTTTT. It translates to CASSQEPQGAANTGELFF. V gene TRBV4-3 combines with J gene TRBJ2-2; 8 nucleotides align to TRBD1. CDR3 size: 18 residues. The V and J ends lost 0 bases and 0 bases, in that order; junction bases with no gene match: 6. Germline V lookup: CDR1 LGHNA, CDR2 YSLEER.

This clonotype showed up many times. The V call is TRBV7-6, the J call TRBJ1-5, with D perhaps TRBD1 (6 bases). With 5 bases removed from V and 3 bases from J, the gap between germline ends came to 11 bases. This CDR3 contains 14 residues. The V gene's germline CDR1 is SGHVS and CDR2 FNYEAQ. The CDR3: CASSTGQPNQPQHF. CDR3 sequence (DNA): TGTGCCAGCAGCACCGGACAGCCCAATCAGCCCCAGCATTTT. Supplemented by reference TRBV7-6 and TRBJ1-5, the full variable domain reads GAGVSQSPRYKVTKRGQDVALRCDPISGHVSLYWYRQALGQGPEFLTYFNYEAQQDKSGLPNDRFSAERPEGSISTLTIQRTEQRDSAMYRCASSTGQPNQPQHFGDGTRLSIL.

This clonotype has at least ten counts. The V and J genes are TRBV7-2 and TRBJ2-7; D perhaps matches TRBD2 (6 bases). The CDR3 runs 15 residues. The ends were cut back, 2 bases at V and 1 base at J, with 12 bases in the middle. Germline CDR1 reads SGHTA; CDR2 reads FQGNSA. The CDR3 protein is CASSLQGGLSYEQYV. The DNA of the CDR3 is TGTGCCAGCAGCTTACAGGGAGGTCTATCCTACGAGCAGTACGTC.

This clonotype was counted many times. The chain joins TRBV12-3 or TRBV12-4 to TRBJ2-2, with D possibly matching TRBD1 (6 bases). Trimming removed 6 bases at V and 4 bases at J, with 21 bases between. This CDR3 comprises 17 residues. CDR3 bases: TGTGCCAGCAGCCACTCCGGGGCAGGGGCGTTCACCGGGGAGCTGTTTTTT. Translation: CASSHSGAGAFTGELFF.

The sample holds many counts of this clonotype. V is TRBV7-2 and J is TRBJ2-1, with 8 bases fitting TRBD2. The CDR3 runs 22 residues. Losses at the gene ends were 4 bases for V and 0 bases for J; bases not matched to a gene: 23. The germline V gene has CDR1 SGHTA and CDR2 FQGNSA. The CDR3 loop reads CASSSRQASLAGSRASYNEQFF. The CDR3 DNA sequence: TGTGCCAGCAGCTCCAGACAGGCAAGTCTAGCGGGTTCACGGGCCTCCTACAATGAGCAGTTCTTC. Together with reference TRBV7-2 and TRBJ2-1, the CDR3 gives the full variable domain: GAGVSQSPSNKVTEKGKDVELRCDPISGHTALYWYRQSLGQGLEFLIYFQGNSAPDKSGLPSDRFSAERTGGSVSTLTIQRTQQEDSAVYLCASSSRQASLAGSRASYNEQFFGPGTRLTVL.

The chain uses TRBV6-1 and TRBJ2-3; no definite D call. Germline assignment: CDR1 MNHNS and CDR2 SASEGT. Trimming shortened V by 6 bases and J by 2 bases, and 9 bases separated the two germline ends. The CDR3 is made up of 13 amino acids. CDR3 region: CASRAFITDTQYF. Written as DNA, the CDR3 is TGTGCCAGCAGGGCCTTCATCACAGATACGCAGTATTTT.

This clonotype was detected many times. The gene calls are TRBV24-1 and TRBJ2-5; 8 nucleotides line up with TRBD2. The ends lost 4 bases at V and 5 bases at J; junction bases unmatched: 8. The CDR3 runs to 15 residues. Germline CDR1 and CDR2: KGHDR and SFDVKD. The CDR3 nucleotides are TGTGCCACCAGTGACAGGATAGCGGGGCGGGAGACCCAGTACTTC. Translation: CATSDRIAGRETQYF.

In its sample, this clonotype was seen many times. The chain joins TRBV7-8 to TRBJ2-7; possibly TRBD1 or TRBD2 for D (6 bases each). CDR3 length equals 15 residues. From germline, CDR1 is SGHVS and CDR2 FQNEAQ. V dropped 1 base and J dropped 4 bases, with 14 bases sitting between them. The CDR3 loop is CASSLVGGRRYEQYV. In DNA, the CDR3 is TGTGCCAGCAGCTTAGTAGGGGGGCGGCGGTACGAGCAGTACGTC.

This clonotype was detected many times. The chain couples TRBV7-9 to TRBJ1-1, with D hard to call. V lost 5 bases, J lost 5 bases, and 18 bases lay in between. The CDR3 runs to 15 residues. Germline CDR1 reads SEHNR; CDR2 reads FQNEAQ (reference sequence). CDR3 sequence reads: CASSRGGSLDTEAFF. The CDR3 region has the DNA TGTGCCAGCAGCAGAGGCGGCTCCCTGGATACTGAAGCTTTCTTT.

This clonotype was detected ten times or more. The gene calls are TRBV6-5 and TRBJ2-5, with 9 bases matching TRBD2. Trimming cost V 5 bases and J 2 bases; bases outside gene matches: 9. Germline CDR1 reads MNHEY; CDR2 reads SVGAGI. The CDR3 is 16 amino acids. In DNA, the CDR3 is TGTGCCAGCAGTCCGTTGGCGGGGGGGCGGCAAGAGACCCAGTACTTC. Translation: CASSPLAGGRQETQYF.

This clonotype came up many times. The chain recombines TRBV4-2 with TRBJ1-2, with D uncertain. The CDR3 loop spans 12 amino acids. Germline CDR1 reads LGHNA; CDR2 reads YNFKEQ. V was trimmed by 0 bases and J by 4 bases, leaving 3 bases between them. CDR3 bases: TGTGCCAGCAGCCAAGAGCTCTATGGCTACACCTTC. This translates into CASSQELYGYTF.

This clonotype was seen many times. This chain links TRBV20-1 with TRBJ2-3; 7 nucleotides line up with TRBD2. This CDR3 has 16 residues. The junction had 6 bases not matched to a gene; V was cut back by 0 bases and J by 0 bases. Germline lookup yields CDR1 DFQATT and CDR2 SNEGSKA (reference sequence). CDR3 bases: TGCAGTGCTAGAGAGGCTAGCGGAGCTAGCACAGATACGCAGTATTTT. This sequence encodes CSAREASGASTDTQYF.

This clonotype came up many times. V gene TRBV5-6 combines with J gene TRBJ2-7, with D hard to call. The CDR3 loop spans 13 amino acids. In germline, CDR1 is SGHDT, CDR2 YYEEEE. V was shortened by 2 bases and J by 2 bases, with 8 bases between the two germline ends. The CDR3 nucleotides read TGTGCCAGCAGCTTTGGCCCCACCTACGAGCAGTACGTC. Encoded protein: CASSFGPTYEQYV.

This clonotype was counted a few times. The J gene is TRBJ1-2, the V gene TRBV7-2; tentative D call: TRBD1 (6 bases). V was trimmed by 3 bases and J by 0 bases, leaving 11 bases between them. The CDR3 has 15 amino acids. CDR1 is SGHTA, CDR2 FQGNSA, per germline. The CDR3 protein is CASSLTGRANYGYTF. The CDR3 DNA sequence: TGTGCCAGCAGCTTGACAGGACGAGCTAACTATGGCTACACCTTC.

V and J are TRBV5-1 and TRBJ2-3, with 8 bases identical to TRBD1. V lost 2 bases to trimming and J lost 4 bases; unmatched junction nucleotides: 6. Per the germline V gene, CDR1 is SGHRS and CDR2 is YFSETQ. This CDR3 region has 15 residues. The CDR3 here is CASSLLDRVADTQYF. In DNA form, the CDR3 reads TGCGCCAGCAGCTTATTGGACAGGGTTGCAGATACGCAGTATTTT.

The rearrangement joins TRBV20-1 to TRBJ2-2; 7 bases match TRBD1. The CDR3 runs to 14 residues. CDR1 and CDR2 (germline): DFQATT, SNEGSKA (reference sequence). V was pared by 6 bases and J by 3 bases, with 7 bases of the junction left unmatched. The CDR3 loop reads CSAPRTGHTGELFF. The DNA for the CDR3 is TGCAGTGCCCCCCGGACAGGACACACCGGGGAGCTGTTTTTT.

This clonotype was counted ten times or more. This rearrangement joins TRBV5-1 to TRBJ2-3; 12 bases line up with TRBD2. The CDR3 is made up of 15 amino acids. CDR1 SGHRS and CDR2 YFSETQ come from the germline V gene. After removal of 5 bases from V and 5 bases from J, the junction contained 6 bases not matched to a gene. CDR3 DNA: TGCGCCAGCAGTCTAGCGGGGGGGCAGGGAGATACGCAGTATTTT. Translated, it gives CASSLAGGQGDTQYF.

This clonotype has only a few counts. This rearrangement joins TRBV6-2 or TRBV6-3 to TRBJ2-2; D remains ambiguous. Trimming removed 3 bases from V and 4 bases from J, with 3 bases in between. This CDR3 comprises 12 residues. Germline lookup yields CDR1 MNHEY and CDR2 SVGEGT. For the CDR3, the DNA is TGTGCCAGCAGTTATCTCACCGGGGAGCTGTTTTTT. Translation: CASSYLTGELFF.

The gene calls are TRBV7-2 and TRBJ2-3; no firm D call. CDR1 and CDR2 from the germline V gene are SGHTA and FQGNSA. The CDR3 sequence is 13 residues long. V was shortened by 6 bases and J by 2 bases, with 9 bases between the two germline ends. CDR3 amino acids: CASSDRNTDTQYF. In DNA, the CDR3 is TGTGCCAGCAGTGACCGAAACACAGATACGCAGTATTTT.